A selection of T cell receptor beta chains follows, all from one sample in a study of T cell responses to AZD1222 COVID-19 vaccine. Libraries were prepared by immunoSEQ multiplex PCR; TCRdb keeps only in-frame clonotypes and omits some of them. The sample includes some 200,000 clones, roughly nine tenths of them seen just once. This material consisted of peripheral blood, taken 28 days after the second dose of the MenACWY control vaccine. These receptors were collected from an adult who received the MenACWY meningococcal vaccine as a control. Both conserved end residues are part of each CDR3. Fields, in order: CDR3 DNA, CDR3 protein, clone size, V gene, D gene, J gene. A D gene is named only where the DNA matches it firmly. Size is omitted from some rows. Given values are once, few, many or a class for expanded clones.

DNA: TGCAGTGCTAGAGCCCCCCGTGAGCAGTTCTTC
CDR3: CSARAPREQFF
size: NA
V: TRBV20-1
D: NA
J: TRBJ2-1

DNA: TGTGCCTGGACCCCGGTGGGTCTGAACACTGAAGCTTTCTTT
CDR3: CAWTPVGLNTEAFF
size: NA
V: TRBV30
D: NA
J: TRBJ1-1

DNA: TGTGCCAGCAGCCCCGGGCCAGAGATCTATGGCTACACCTTC
CDR3: CASSPGPEIYGYTF
size: NA
V: TRBV28
D: NA
J: TRBJ1-2

DNA: TGTGCCAGCACCCAATCGGGCACCGGGGAGCTGTTTTTT
CDR3: CASTQSGTGELFF
size: NA
V: TRBV12-3/TRBV12-4
D: NA
J: TRBJ2-2

DNA: TGTGCCAGCAGCTCCCGGGACAGTCTTTCCCAAAACATTCAGTACTTC
CDR3: CASSSRDSLSQNIQYF
size: NA
V: TRBV7-2
D: TRBD1
J: TRBJ2-4

DNA: TGCGCCAGCAGCCAAGTCGGGACTAGCGGGAGCCCGCGGGGTAGTACGCAGTATTTT
CDR3: CASSQVGTSGSPRGSTQYF
size: NA
V: TRBV4-1
D: TRBD2
J: TRBJ2-3

DNA: TGTGCCAGCTCACCACCTGGAAGCAATGAAAAACTGTTTTTT
CDR3: CASSPPGSNEKLFF
size: NA
V: TRBV18
D: NA
J: TRBJ1-4

DNA: TGTGCCAGCAGCTTAGGACTAGGCTACGAGCAGTACTTC
CDR3: CASSLGLGYEQYF
size: NA
V: TRBV7-3
D: TRBD2
J: TRBJ2-7

DNA: TGCAGCGTTGTGGGGCTAGCGGGTCCCCCTGCACCCTACGAGCAGTACTTC
CDR3: CSVVGLAGPPAPYEQYF
size: NA
V: TRBV29-1
D: TRBD2
J: TRBJ2-7

DNA: TGTGCCAGCAGCTTTTTTTTTATGGCGCCCGGGACAGCCCATGAAGCTTTCTTT
CDR3: CASSFFFMAPGTAHEAFF
size: NA
V: TRBV5-6
D: TRBD1
J: TRBJ1-1

DNA: TGTGCCAGCAGCTTCCAGGGGGATGGTATCACTGAAGCTTTCTTT
CDR3: CASSFQGDGITEAFF
size: NA
V: TRBV11-3
D: TRBD1
J: TRBJ1-1

DNA: TGTGCCAGCAGCCGAGGGGGAGCTGAAGCTTTCTTT
CDR3: CASSRGGAEAFF
size: once
V: TRBV27
D: NA
J: TRBJ1-1

DNA: TGTGCCAGCAGCTTAAATGTTCGGGGGTCCTACGAGCAGTACTTC
CDR3: CASSLNVRGSYEQYF
size: once
V: TRBV13
D: NA
J: TRBJ2-7

DNA: TGTGCCAGCAGCCAAGGCGGGTTCGAAAAACTGTTTTTT
CDR3: CASSQGGFEKLFF
size: NA
V: TRBV3-1/TRBV3-2
D: NA
J: TRBJ1-4

DNA: TGTGCCAGCAGTTACGGGGCGGGAGTGGTGGGCTACAATGAGCAGTTCTTC
CDR3: CASSYGAGVVGYNEQFF
size: NA
V: TRBV6-2/TRBV6-3
D: TRBD2
J: TRBJ2-1

DNA: TGTGCCAGCAGGGCACAGGGAGGGTCCTACGAGCAGTACTTC
CDR3: CASRAQGGSYEQYF
size: once
V: TRBV28
D: NA
J: TRBJ2-7

DNA: TGCAGCGCCGCGTTGGGGAAGACCTATGGCTACACCTTC
CDR3: CSAALGKTYGYTF
size: once
V: TRBV29-1
D: NA
J: TRBJ1-2

DNA: TGTGCCACCAGTGATCCGAGGGGGGGGCTCACAGATACGCAGTATTTT
CDR3: CATSDPRGGLTDTQYF
size: NA
V: TRBV24-1
D: NA
J: TRBJ2-3

DNA: TGTGCCAGCTCACCACCAGCAGAGACCCAGTACTTC
CDR3: CASSPPAETQYF
size: NA
V: TRBV18
D: NA
J: TRBJ2-5

DNA: TGTGCCAGTAGTATAGATCTTGGTGGCTACACCTTC
CDR3: CASSIDLGGYTF
size: NA
V: TRBV19
D: NA
J: TRBJ1-2

DNA: TGTGCCAGCAGCCGTCGGGAGACACCCCGCTCTGGAAACACCATATATTTT
CDR3: CASSRRETPRSGNTIYF
size: NA
V: TRBV7-8
D: NA
J: TRBJ1-3

DNA: TGTGCCAGCAGTGCCTCTCGGGACGGACCACACAATGAGCAGTTCTTC
CDR3: CASSASRDGPHNEQFF
size: NA
V: TRBV25-1
D: NA
J: TRBJ2-1

DNA: TGCGCCAGCAGCCAAGATGCTCAGCGGGACACCGGGGAGCTGTTTTTT
CDR3: CASSQDAQRDTGELFF
size: once
V: TRBV4-3
D: NA
J: TRBJ2-2

DNA: TGTGCCACCAGTGATGGGAGGGGGGGGCAAGAGACCCAGTACTTC
CDR3: CATSDGRGGQETQYF
size: NA
V: TRBV24-1
D: NA
J: TRBJ2-5

DNA: TGTGCCAGCAGCTTCGATAGTGACACTGAAGCTTTCTTT
CDR3: CASSFDSDTEAFF
size: NA
V: TRBV7-9
D: NA
J: TRBJ1-1

DNA: TGCAGCTTTAGAGCGAACACCGGGGAGCTGTTTTTT
CDR3: CSFRANTGELFF
size: NA
V: TRBV29-1
D: NA
J: TRBJ2-2

DNA: TGTGCCAGCAGTTCCGGGACATCGCTAGGCTATGGCTACACCTTC
CDR3: CASSSGTSLGYGYTF
size: NA
V: TRBV27
D: NA
J: TRBJ1-2

DNA: TGTGCCATAGCGCGCCTCCCGCCGGATGGCTACACCTTC
CDR3: CAIARLPPDGYTF
size: NA
V: TRBV10-3
D: NA
J: TRBJ1-2

DNA: TGTGCCAGCAGCTTAGCAGGGGGCACCAACACTGAAGCTTTCTTT
CDR3: CASSLAGGTNTEAFF
size: NA
V: TRBV7-2
D: TRBD1
J: TRBJ1-1

DNA: TGCAGTGCTAGTGGTAGTTTGGGGACAGGGAATACCGAGCAGTACTTC
CDR3: CSASGSLGTGNTEQYF
size: once
V: TRBV20-1
D: TRBD1
J: TRBJ2-7

DNA: TGTGCCAGCAGCTTAGATCGGGTAACACAAGAGACCCAGTACTTC
CDR3: CASSLDRVTQETQYF
size: NA
V: TRBV11-3
D: NA
J: TRBJ2-5

DNA: TGCGCCAGCAGCGGAGGGACAGGGGCTACTTCCTACGAGCAGTACTTC
CDR3: CASSGGTGATSYEQYF
size: NA
V: TRBV5-1
D: TRBD1
J: TRBJ2-7

DNA: TGCGCCAGCACTGGGGTTGGTACGCAGTATTTT
CDR3: CASTGVGTQYF
size: once
V: TRBV5-1
D: NA
J: TRBJ2-3

DNA: TGTGCCAGCAGCCAAGCGGGAGTTAAGGAGCAGTACTTC
CDR3: CASSQAGVKEQYF
size: NA
V: TRBV7-2
D: TRBD2
J: TRBJ2-7

DNA: TGTGCCAGCAACGTAAGGTTCACAGATACGCAGTATTTT
CDR3: CASNVRFTDTQYF
size: NA
V: TRBV2
D: NA
J: TRBJ2-3

DNA: TGTGCCACCAGATTAGCGGGAGGGCCGTACGAGCAGTACTTC
CDR3: CATRLAGGPYEQYF
size: NA
V: TRBV6-5
D: TRBD2
J: TRBJ2-7

DNA: TGCAGCGCCCGCCCCCACAGGGACCTCACCGGGGAGCTGTTTTTT
CDR3: CSARPHRDLTGELFF
size: few
V: TRBV29-1
D: NA
J: TRBJ2-2

DNA: TGTGCCAGCAGCGTTTCCGGGACGATGGGGAACGAGCAGTACTTC
CDR3: CASSVSGTMGNEQYF
size: NA
V: TRBV9
D: NA
J: TRBJ2-7

DNA: TGTGCCAGCAGCCCCCCGACAGGGGCTGGAAACACCATATATTTT
CDR3: CASSPPTGAGNTIYF
size: NA
V: TRBV5-5
D: TRBD1
J: TRBJ1-3

DNA: TGTGCCTGGAGGAGACAGGGTCTCGAGCAGTACTTC
CDR3: CAWRRQGLEQYF
size: NA
V: TRBV30
D: TRBD1
J: TRBJ2-7

DNA: TGCGCCAGCAGCTTGGGATGGAACACTGAAGCTTTCTTT
CDR3: CASSLGWNTEAFF
size: NA
V: TRBV5-1
D: NA
J: TRBJ1-1

DNA: TGCGCCAGCCTGGGCAGCTCCTACGAGCAGTACTTC
CDR3: CASLGSSYEQYF
size: NA
V: TRBV10-1
D: NA
J: TRBJ2-7

DNA: TGCAGTGCTAGTGCCGGGACCATGCCCCCTGGAAACACCATATATTTT
CDR3: CSASAGTMPPGNTIYF
size: once
V: TRBV20-1
D: NA
J: TRBJ1-3

DNA: TGTGCCAGCAGTTTGCGACTGAACTATGGCTACACCTTC
CDR3: CASSLRLNYGYTF
size: NA
V: TRBV12-3/TRBV12-4
D: NA
J: TRBJ1-2

DNA: TGCGCCAGCAGCTTGGAGGGGACCGGGGGAAAACTGTTTTTT
CDR3: CASSLEGTGGKLFF
size: NA
V: TRBV5-1
D: NA
J: TRBJ1-4